These 22 T cell receptor beta chains were all obtained from the same sample, sequenced in a study of molecular identifiers for immune sequencing clone quantification. MiXCR, applied by TCRdb to the PCR reads, yields one record per CDR3 protein. The sample includes more than 450,000 distinct CDR3 sequences, about 25% of them seen just once. Material: naive CD8+ T cells from blood, with Jurkat cell RNA spiked in. Indicated subset: FACS-sorted CD8+CD4-CCR7+CD45RA+ naive T cells. The source of these receptors is a human donor in good health. Some libraries in this study had Jurkat cell RNA spiked in.

The chain carries TRBV2 and TRBJ1-2; D gene uncertain. With 7 bases removed from V and 3 bases from J, the gap between germline ends came to 15 bases. The germline CDR1 and CDR2 sequences are SNHLY and FYNNEI. This CDR3 contains 14 residues. Here the CDR3 DNA reads TGTGCCAGCATCCCAACAGATATGGACTATGGCTACACCTTC. Translated: CASIPTDMDYGYTF.

At least ten counts were recorded for this clonotype. The genes are TRBV5-1 and TRBJ1-4, with 10 bases matching TRBD1. Germline V gives CDR1 SGHRS, CDR2 YFSETQ. CDR3 length: 14 amino acids. With 4 bases clipped from V and 6 bases from J, the junction kept 3 bases outside the gene matches. CDR3 DNA sequence: TGCGCCAGCAGCCCGACAGGGGGCCATGAAAAACTGTTTTTT. It yields the protein CASSPTGGHEKLFF.

This clonotype was observed a handful of times. This rearrangement joins TRBV7-6 to TRBJ2-5, with 7 bases lining up with TRBD2. With 3 bases clipped from V and 1 base from J, the junction kept 2 bases outside the gene matches. The length of the CDR3 is 14 residues. Per the germline V gene, CDR1 is SGHVS and CDR2 is FNYEAQ. The CDR3 loop reads CASSFPSGQETQYF. The CDR3 coding sequence is TGTGCCAGCAGCTTCCCTAGCGGCCAAGAGACCCAGTACTTC.

The chain has TRBV2 and TRBJ1-5; D uncertain. Trimming pared 5 bases from V and 2 bases from J, leaving 16 bases between. The CDR3 spans 16 residues. The germline V gene has CDR1 SNHLY and CDR2 FYNNEI. This CDR3 is CASSLWEEVGNQPQHF. DNA for the CDR3: TGTGCCAGCAGTCTCTGGGAAGAGGTTGGCAATCAGCCCCAGCATTTT.

Concerning this clonotype: This may be a read error: a much more frequent sequence differs by one nucleotide. The gene calls are TRBV20-1 and TRBJ2-7; D is perhaps TRBD1 or TRBD2 (5 bases each). The CDR3 covers 13 residues. V lost 4 bases and J lost 6, with 16 bases in between. CDR1 is DFQATT, CDR2 SNEGSKA, per germline (reference sequence). The CDR3 spells CSANLGPALEQYF. In DNA, the CDR3 is TGCAGTGCTAACCTGGGACCAGCGCTCGAGCAGTACTTC.

The gene calls are TRBV4-3 and TRBJ2-7; 11 bases fit TRBD2. Germline V gives CDR1 LGHNA, CDR2 YSLEER. There are 20 residues in the CDR3. Trimming took 0 bases from V and 7 from J; bases not matched to a gene: 20. The CDR3 DNA is TGCGCCAGCAGCCAAGATCAGTATCTAGCGGGAGGCCCCTGGATAAGAGAGCAGTACTTC. It is translated as CASSQDQYLAGGPWIREQYF.

The gene calls are TRBV4-3 and TRBJ2-3; D is perhaps TRBD1 (5 bases). The DNA end is more similar to TRBJ1-5, so the J call may be wrong. CDR1 and CDR2 (germline): LGHNA, YSLEER. The CDR3 runs 21 residues. In DNA form, the CDR3 reads TGCGCCAGCAGCCAAGACCCAGAAAGGGGACTAGCGGGGCCCCAGGCAGATACGCAGCATTTT. This translates into CASSQDPERGLAGPQADTQHF.

This clonotype showed up many times. The rearrangement joins TRBV28 to TRBJ2-7; D possibly corresponds to TRBD2 (5 bases). Trimming shortened V by 3 bases and J by 0 bases, and 18 bases separated the two germline ends. Germline loops: CDR1 MDHEN, CDR2 SYDVKM. This CDR3 is 17 amino acids long. CDR3 protein: CASSFPTERAPSYEQYF. In nucleotides, the CDR3 is TGTGCCAGCAGTTTTCCCACGGAGAGGGCCCCCTCCTACGAGCAGTACTTC.

A note on this clonotype: This sequence may be a read error, since a much larger clone differs from it by one base. J is TRBJ2-5 and V is TRBV20-1; perhaps TRBD1 as D (6 bases). CDR1 is DFQATT and CDR2 is SNEGSKA in the germline V gene (reference sequence). There are 15 residues in the CDR3. Trimming shortened V by 5 bases and J by 2 bases, and 18 bases separated the two germline ends. The CDR3 nucleotides are TGCAGTGCTCCTGGGACAAGGGGATATCAAGAGACCCAGTACTTC. Protein: CSAPGTRGYQETQYF.

This clonotype was detected a few times. The chain joins TRBV6-5 to TRBJ2-6; TRBD1 might be the D (6 bases). Germline V gene data show CDR1 as MNHEY and CDR2 as SVGAGI. Trimming took off 7 bases at V and 1 base at J, with 14 bases between the two ends. The length of the CDR3 is 16 residues. The CDR3 DNA is TGTGCCAGCACACAGGGCCTCTGGTCTGGGGCCAACGTCCTGACTTTC. Translation: CASTQGLWSGANVLTF.

This clonotype occurred many times. The chain joins TRBV28 to TRBJ2-6; 7 bases match TRBD1. The germline V gene encodes CDR1 MDHEN and CDR2 SYDVKM. CDR3 length equals 15 residues. J was trimmed by 3 bases and V by 4 bases; bases with no gene match: 3. In nucleotides, the CDR3 is TGTGCCAGCAGTTCCAGGGGGAGTGGGGCCAACGTCCTGACTTTC. Residues: CASSSRGSGANVLTF.

This clonotype has a handful of counts. For the CDR3, the DNA is TGTGCCAGCACCCCAGGGGCGGGAGGGCCCTACAATGAGCAGTTCTTC. This sequence encodes CASTPGAGGPYNEQFF. The gene calls are TRBV7-2 and TRBJ2-1; 9 nucleotides align to TRBD2. The CDR3 length is 16 residues. Unmatched junction bases numbered 9, after V lost 7 bases and J lost 2 bases. CDR1 is SGHTA and CDR2 is FQGNSA in the germline V gene.

In this sample, this clonotype turned up a few times. This chain uses TRBV11-2 with TRBJ2-3, with D maybe TRBD1 (5 bases). Trimming left V 1 base short and J 4 bases short, with 18 bases between. Germline V gene data show CDR1 as SGHAT and CDR2 as FQNNGV. The CDR3 spans 17 residues. For the CDR3, the DNA is TGTGCCAGCAGCTTAGTGGGTATAAGGGGCAGTGCAGATACGCAGTATTTT. Its translation: CASSLVGIRGSADTQYF.

This chain connects TRBV13 to TRBJ2-5, with 14 positions matching TRBD2. The CDR3 runs to 18 residues. CDR1 is PRHDT and CDR2 is FYEKMQ in the germline V gene (reference sequence). J was trimmed by 3 bases and V by 5 bases; bases with no gene match: 11. The CDR3 coding sequence is TGTGCCAGCAGCGTTTGGACTAGCGGGAGGCCAAGAGAAGAGACCCAGTACTTC. It is translated as CASSVWTSGRPREETQYF.

This clonotype appeared a few times. This rearrangement joins TRBV10-3 to TRBJ2-3, with 9 bases identical to TRBD2. The CDR3 is 17 amino acids. J gave up 2 bases and V 4 bases, and 10 bases lay outside the gene matches. CDR1 is ENHRY and CDR2 is SYGVKD in the germline V gene. The CDR3 is CAISVESLAGITDTQYF. In nucleotides, the CDR3 is TGTGCCATCAGTGTCGAAAGTCTAGCGGGAATCACAGATACGCAGTATTTT.

This clonotype was detected only a few times. The genes are TRBV6-7 and TRBJ2-6, with D possibly being TRBD1 (6 bases). TRBV6-7 is an ORF; its function is uncertain. This CDR3 spans 18 amino acids. Trimming removed 0 bases at V and 0 bases at J, with 12 bases between. The CDR3 protein is CASSYSGHRTSGANVLTF. The DNA for the CDR3 is TGTGCCAGCAGTTACTCGGGACATCGAACCTCTGGGGCCAACGTCCTGACTTTC.

As to this clonotype: One junction end does not reproduce the germline sequence, and a read error may be involved. CDR3 DNA: TGTGCCGGCAGCTTTGGGGATTACGAGCAGTACTTC. Translating it yields CAGSFGDYEQYF. The genes are TRBV7-9 and TRBJ2-7, with D unclear. This CDR3 comprises 12 residues. Germline lookup yields CDR1 SEHNR and CDR2 FQNEAQ (reference sequence). Filled out from reference TRBV7-9 and TRBJ2-7, the complete variable domain reads DTGVSQNPRHKITKRGQNVTFRCDPISEHNRLYWYRQTLGQGPEFLTYFQNEAQLEKSRLLSDRFSAERPKGSFSTLEIQRTEQGDSAMYLCAGSFGDYEQYFGPGTRLTVT.

In the case of this clonotype: Possible read error: a much larger clone is one base away. The chain employs TRBV7-6 and TRBJ1-2, with a possible D match to TRBD1 (6 bases). The CDR3 loop spans 16 amino acids. Germline V lookup: CDR1 SGHVS, CDR2 FNYEAQ. The ends were cut back, 5 bases at V and 3 bases at J, with 19 bases in the middle. For the CDR3, the DNA is TGTGCCAGCAGCCGAAACCCGGACAGAAAGGACTATGGCTACACCTTC. Translation: CASSRNPDRKDYGYTF.

This clonotype was seen a handful of times. The chain uses TRBV20-1 and TRBJ2-5, with D possibly called TRBD1 or TRBD2 (5 bases each). Between the trimmed V and J ends, which lost 0 bases and 5 bases, there was a span of 13 bases. This CDR3 contains 14 residues. The germline CDR1 and CDR2 sequences are DFQATT and SNEGSKA (reference sequence). The CDR3 nucleotides are TGCAGTGCTAGAGAAGAGGGGTCCCGCGAGACCCAGTACTTC. Residues: CSAREEGSRETQYF.

To note about this clonotype: This clone may be a read error of a much larger clone one base away. The rearrangement links TRBV12-3 or TRBV12-4 to TRBJ2-7; 10 nucleotides line up with TRBD1. The V segment lost 6 bases and the J segment 8 bases; nucleotides outside the gene matches: 10. This CDR3 is built from 14 residues. CDR3 sequence (DNA): TGTGCCAGCAGGCCACCGGGACAGGGGTACAAGCAGTACTTC. This gives the protein CASRPPGQGYKQYF.

This clonotype was detected many times. The genes are TRBV13 and TRBJ2-3, with D perhaps given as TRBD1 or TRBD2 (6 bases each). CDR1 is PRHDT and CDR2 is FYEKMQ in the germline V gene (reference sequence). The CDR3 spans 16 residues. With 6 bases removed from V and 3 bases from J, the gap between germline ends came to 19 bases. The CDR3 loop is CASSAVGGRGTDTQYF. DNA for the CDR3: TGTGCCAGCAGTGCAGTGGGGGGCAGAGGGACAGATACGCAGTATTTT. The full variable domain, with the rest looked up from reference TRBV13 and TRBJ2-3, is AAGVIQSPRHLIKEKRETATLKCYPIPRHDTVYWYQQGPGQDPQFLISFYEKMQSDKGSIPDRFSAQQFSDYHSELNMSSLELGDSALYFCASSAVGGRGTDTQYFGPGTRLTVL.

Comment on this clonotype: A read error may explain this, as a much larger clone is one base away. The gene calls are TRBV30 and TRBJ1-5; 8 nucleotides agree with TRBD1. The CDR3 has 14 amino acids. Germline lookup yields CDR1 GTSNPN and CDR2 SVGIG (reference sequence). V lost 1 base and J lost 3; bases outside the gene matches: 2. The CDR3 loop reads CAWSGQGFNQPQHF. The CDR3 DNA reads as TGTGCCTGGAGTGGACAGGGGTTCAATCAGCCCCAGCATTTT.